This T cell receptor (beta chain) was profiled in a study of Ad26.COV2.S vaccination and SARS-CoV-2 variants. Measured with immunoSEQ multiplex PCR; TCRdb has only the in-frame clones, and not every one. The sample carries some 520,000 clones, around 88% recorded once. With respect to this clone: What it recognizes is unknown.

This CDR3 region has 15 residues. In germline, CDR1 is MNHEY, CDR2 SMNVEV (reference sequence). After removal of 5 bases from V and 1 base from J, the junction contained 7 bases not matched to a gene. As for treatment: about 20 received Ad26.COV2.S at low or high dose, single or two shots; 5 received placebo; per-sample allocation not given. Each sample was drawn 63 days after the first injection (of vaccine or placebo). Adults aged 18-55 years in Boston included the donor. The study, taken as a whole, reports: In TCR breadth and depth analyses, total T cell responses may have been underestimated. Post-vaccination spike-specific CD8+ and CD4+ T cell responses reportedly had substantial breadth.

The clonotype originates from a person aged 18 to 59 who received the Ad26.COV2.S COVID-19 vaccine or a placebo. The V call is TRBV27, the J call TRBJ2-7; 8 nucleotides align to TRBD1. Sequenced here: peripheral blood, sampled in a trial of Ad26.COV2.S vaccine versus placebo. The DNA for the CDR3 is TGTGCCAGCAGTCCGGGGACAGGTCAATCCTACGAGCAGTACTTC. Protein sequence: CASSPGTGQSYEQYF.